This paragraph reports one T cell receptor (beta chain). This receptor's antigen is unknown. The record has no base qualities; no much larger clone is one base away. This sample was taken from a study of T-cell reconstitution after alpha-beta-depleted transplantation in children (dated by TCRdb to the mid-2010s). As for the study more broadly: The study quantitatively tracked T-cell immune reconstitution after TCRalphabeta/CD19-depleted allogeneic hematopoietic cell transplantation in children using TCR repertoire profiling. Results the study describes overall, beyond this receptor: In some patients, the high TCRbeta diversity seen at day 60 was put down to recipient T cells and intrathymic progenitors that had survived conditioning. Over the following months the frequencies of hyperexpanded clones went down, and after one year T-cell counts and TCRbeta diversity were mostly credited to newly produced T cells. Apparently early alphabetaT-cell count recovery about two months after transplant reportedly relied on only several hundred rapidly expanded clones derived from non-depleted graft cells.

The treatment or condition label for this specimen denotes: allogeneic hematopoietic cell transplantation with graft depleted of TCRalphabeta T cells and CD19 B cells. TCRalphabeta/CD19-depleted allogeneic hematopoietic cell grafts were given to the transplant recipients, all of whom were children. The junction shows trimming of 1 base on V and 3 bases on J, and the gene matches do not reach 0 bases of it. The CDR3 sequence holds 12 residues, the cysteine and phenylalanine included. Just the 36-base CDR3 DNA is kept, in frame starting at base 1. CDR1 and CDR2 are drawn from the germline V gene (reference sequence): DFQATT, SNEGSKA. Library prep was done by PCR. TCRdb names Illumina HiSeq 2500 as the instrument used. Molecular barcoding was employed in the preparation of TCR libraries, with unique molecular identifiers being used to normalize TCRbeta repertoire quantification. The public reads were reanalyzed by TCRdb: fastp trimming at Q25, MiXCR alignment, in-frame beta chains only. When rows share a CDR3 protein, they turn into one entry using the most common DNA and genes. For this sample the table gives roughly 50,000 distinct CDR3 sequences, of which 40% to 45% were detected only once. The leading ten clones occupy 95% to 98% of the sample.

The chain is made from TRBV20-1 and TRBJ2-7; TRBD1 fits 7 bases in the junction. This clonotype was obtained from a male patient younger than 18 who had a stem cell transplant for acute lymphoblastic leukemia, so the T cells may come from the graft donor. The sequences come from PBMCs, mostly from graft donor cells, collected 360 days after TCRalphabeta/CD19-depleted stem cell transplant. The DNA sequence is TGCAGTGCTAGAGGGACAGGCTACGAGCAGTACTTC. This sequence encodes CSARGTGYEQYF.